This entry lists 3 T cell receptor beta chains sequenced from one sample in a study of blood T cell repertoires in COVID-19. The method was immunoSEQ multiplex PCR; TCRdb's version includes in-frame clones alone and lacks a portion of them. The sample yields 100,000 to 150,000 clones, about 70% seen once. What was sequenced was peripheral blood. The receptors come from an elderly man with COVID-19, enrolled during active disease.

The CDR3 protein is CASKGQGNTEAFF. DNA for the CDR3: TGTGCCAGCAAGGGACAGGGGAACACTGAAGCTTTCTTT. The chain recombines TRBV27 with TRBJ1-1; TRBD1 aligns across 9 bases. Trimming cost V 7 bases and J 1 base; bases outside gene matches: 1. Germline assignment: CDR1 MNHEY and CDR2 SMNVEV (reference sequence). The CDR3 runs to 13 residues.

This chain joins TRBV9 and TRBJ2-1, with 9 bases matching TRBD2. The length of the CDR3 is 15 residues. Trimming took 3 bases from V and 5 from J; bases not matched to a gene: 6. The V gene's germline CDR1 is SGDLS and CDR2 YYNGEE. The CDR3 region has the DNA TGTGCCAGCAGCGGTGTGTTAGCGGGAGACAATGAGCAGTTCTTC. It yields the protein CASSGVLAGDNEQFF.

This sequence joins TRBV24-1 and TRBJ2-3, with 8 nucleotides matching TRBD2. The CDR3 loop spans 21 amino acids. Unmatched junction bases numbered 25, after V lost 9 bases and J lost 0 bases. Germline V gene data show CDR1 as KGHDR and CDR2 as SFDVKD. CDR3 DNA: TGTGCCACCGAAGAAGCCGGTACCATAAGTGTAGCGGGGTCTAGCACAGATACGCAGTATTTT. This gives the protein CATEEAGTISVAGSSTDTQYF.